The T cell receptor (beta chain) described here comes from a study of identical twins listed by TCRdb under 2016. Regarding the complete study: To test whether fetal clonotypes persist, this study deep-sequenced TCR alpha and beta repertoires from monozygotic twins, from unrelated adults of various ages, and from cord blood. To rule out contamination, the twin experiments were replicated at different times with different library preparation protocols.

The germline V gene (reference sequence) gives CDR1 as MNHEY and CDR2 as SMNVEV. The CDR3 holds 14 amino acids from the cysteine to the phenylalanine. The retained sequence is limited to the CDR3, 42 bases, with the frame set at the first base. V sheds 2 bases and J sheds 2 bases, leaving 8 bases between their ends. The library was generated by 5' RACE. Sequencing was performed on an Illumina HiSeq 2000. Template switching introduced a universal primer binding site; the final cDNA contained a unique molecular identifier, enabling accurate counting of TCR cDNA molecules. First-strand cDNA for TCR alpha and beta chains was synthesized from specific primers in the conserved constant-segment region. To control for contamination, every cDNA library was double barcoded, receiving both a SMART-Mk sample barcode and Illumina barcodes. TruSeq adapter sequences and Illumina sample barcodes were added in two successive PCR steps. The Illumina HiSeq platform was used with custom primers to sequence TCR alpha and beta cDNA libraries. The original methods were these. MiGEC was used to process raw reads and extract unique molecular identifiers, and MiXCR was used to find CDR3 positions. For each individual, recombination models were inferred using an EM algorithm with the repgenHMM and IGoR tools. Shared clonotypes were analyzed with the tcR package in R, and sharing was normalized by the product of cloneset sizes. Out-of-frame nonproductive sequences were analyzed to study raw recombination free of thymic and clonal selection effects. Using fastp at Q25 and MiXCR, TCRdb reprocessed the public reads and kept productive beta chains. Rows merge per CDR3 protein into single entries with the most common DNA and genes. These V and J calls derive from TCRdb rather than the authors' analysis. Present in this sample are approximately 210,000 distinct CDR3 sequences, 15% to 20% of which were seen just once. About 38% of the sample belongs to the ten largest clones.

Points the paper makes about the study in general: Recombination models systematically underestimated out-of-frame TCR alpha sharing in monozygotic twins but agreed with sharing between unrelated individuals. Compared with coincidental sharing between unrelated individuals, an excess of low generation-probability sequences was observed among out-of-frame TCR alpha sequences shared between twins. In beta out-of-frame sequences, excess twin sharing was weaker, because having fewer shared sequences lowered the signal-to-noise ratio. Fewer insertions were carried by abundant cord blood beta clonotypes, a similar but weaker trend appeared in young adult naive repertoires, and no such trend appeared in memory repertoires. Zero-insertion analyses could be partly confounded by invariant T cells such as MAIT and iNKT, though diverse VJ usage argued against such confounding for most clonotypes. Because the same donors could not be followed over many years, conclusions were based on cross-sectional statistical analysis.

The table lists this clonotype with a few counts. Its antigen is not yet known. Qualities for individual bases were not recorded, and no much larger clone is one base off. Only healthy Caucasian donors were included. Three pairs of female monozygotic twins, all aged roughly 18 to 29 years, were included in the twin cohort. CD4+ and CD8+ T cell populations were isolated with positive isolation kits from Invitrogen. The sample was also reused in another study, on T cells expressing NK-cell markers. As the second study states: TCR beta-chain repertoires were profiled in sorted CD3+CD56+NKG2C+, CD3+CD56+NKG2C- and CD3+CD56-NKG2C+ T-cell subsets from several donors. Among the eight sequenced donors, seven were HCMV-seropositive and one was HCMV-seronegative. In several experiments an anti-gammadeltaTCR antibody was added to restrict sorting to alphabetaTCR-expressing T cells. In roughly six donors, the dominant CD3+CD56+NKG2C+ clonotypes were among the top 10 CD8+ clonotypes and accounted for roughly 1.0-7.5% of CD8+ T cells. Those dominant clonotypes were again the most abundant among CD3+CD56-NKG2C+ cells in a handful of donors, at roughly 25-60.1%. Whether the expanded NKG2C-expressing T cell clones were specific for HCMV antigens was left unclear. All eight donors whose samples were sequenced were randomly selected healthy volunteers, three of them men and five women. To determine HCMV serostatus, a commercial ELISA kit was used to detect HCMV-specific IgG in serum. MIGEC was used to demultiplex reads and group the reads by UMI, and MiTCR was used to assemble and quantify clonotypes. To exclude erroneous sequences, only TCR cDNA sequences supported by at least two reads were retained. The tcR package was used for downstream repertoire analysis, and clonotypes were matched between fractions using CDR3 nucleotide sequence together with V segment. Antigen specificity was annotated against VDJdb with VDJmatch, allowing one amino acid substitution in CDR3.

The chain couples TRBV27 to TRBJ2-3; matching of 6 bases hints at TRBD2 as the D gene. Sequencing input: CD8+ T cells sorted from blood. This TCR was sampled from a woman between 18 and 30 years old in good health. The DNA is TGTGCCAGCAGTTTACGGGACTCCACAGATACGCAGTATTTT. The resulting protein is CASSLRDSTDTQYF.